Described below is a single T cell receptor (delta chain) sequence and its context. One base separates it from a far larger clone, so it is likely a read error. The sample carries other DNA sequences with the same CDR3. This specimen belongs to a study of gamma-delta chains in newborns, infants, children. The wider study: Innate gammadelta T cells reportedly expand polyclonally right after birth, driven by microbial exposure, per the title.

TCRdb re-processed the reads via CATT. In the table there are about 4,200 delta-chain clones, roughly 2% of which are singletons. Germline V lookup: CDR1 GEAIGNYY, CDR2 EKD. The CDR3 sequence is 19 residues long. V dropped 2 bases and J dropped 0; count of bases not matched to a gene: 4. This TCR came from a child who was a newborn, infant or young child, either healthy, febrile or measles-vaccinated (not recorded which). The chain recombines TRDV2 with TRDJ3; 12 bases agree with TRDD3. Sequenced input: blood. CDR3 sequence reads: CACDILGDTSSWDTRQMFF. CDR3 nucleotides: TGTGCCTGTGACATACTGGGGGATACTAGCTCCTGGGACACCCGACAGATGTTTTTC.